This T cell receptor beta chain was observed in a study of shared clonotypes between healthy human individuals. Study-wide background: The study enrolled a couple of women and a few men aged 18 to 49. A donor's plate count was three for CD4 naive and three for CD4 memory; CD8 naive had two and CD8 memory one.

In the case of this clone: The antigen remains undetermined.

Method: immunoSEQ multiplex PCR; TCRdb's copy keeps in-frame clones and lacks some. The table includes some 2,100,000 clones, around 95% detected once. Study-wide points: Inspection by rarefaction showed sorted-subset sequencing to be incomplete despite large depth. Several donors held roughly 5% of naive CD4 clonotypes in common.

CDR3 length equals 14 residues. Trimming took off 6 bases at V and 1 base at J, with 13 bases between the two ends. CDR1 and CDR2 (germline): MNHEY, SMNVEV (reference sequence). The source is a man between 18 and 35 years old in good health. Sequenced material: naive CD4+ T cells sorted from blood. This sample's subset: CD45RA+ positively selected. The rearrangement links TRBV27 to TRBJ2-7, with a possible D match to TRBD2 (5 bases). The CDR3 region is CASRLLRESYEQYF. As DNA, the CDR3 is TGTGCCAGCAGACTCCTACGGGAATCCTACGAGCAGTACTTC.